The clone carrying this TCR beta chain has a handful of counts. The data derive from a study of cytomegalovirus exposure and HLA in healthy donors. PCR amplification relied on 60 Vbeta primers (plus 13 Jbeta primers). Here immunoSEQ multiplex PCR was the method, and the copy in TCRdb shows in-frame clones only, minus some. The sample has about 200,000 clones; roughly 80% are singletons. The CDR3 sequence is 14 residues long. Trimming left V 4 bases short and J 0 bases short, with 10 bases between. Germline V gene lookup returns CDR1 SGHDT and CDR2 YYEEEE. V usage is TRBV5-6 and J usage is TRBJ1-1; no definite D call. Sample: PBMCs. The clonotype originates from a woman in her twenties or thirties in good health and CMV-seropositive. The chain's CDR3 is CASSAGGMNTEAFF. The CDR3, as DNA: TGTGCCAGCAGCGCGGGAGGGATGAACACTGAAGCTTTCTTT.